This T cell receptor (beta chain) came from a study of T cell responses to AZD1222 COVID-19 vaccine. Between the trimmed V and J ends, which lost 3 bases and 1 base, there was a span of 10 bases. The CDR3 extends over 15 amino acids. Looked up from germline, CDR1 is SGHTA and CDR2 is FQGNSA. Measured with immunoSEQ multiplex PCR; TCRdb has only the in-frame clones, and not every one. The table records around 78,000 clones, under 95% of them present only once. This clonotype was sampled from an adult in good health. Specimen: peripheral blood, collected on day 0 of MenACWY control vaccination. V and J are TRBV7-2 and TRBJ1-3; D might be TRBD1 (6 bases). The CDR3 DNA is TGTGCCAGCAGCTTCTACCAGGGGTCTGGAAACACCATATATTTT. This gives the protein CASSFYQGSGNTIYF.